This section outlines one T cell receptor beta chain sequence together with its context. The data are from a study of blood T cell repertoires in COVID-19. Across the study: Some COVID-19 samples were acute and others convalescent; all came from the United States, Italy and Spain. PBMCs, B-cell-depleted T cells, or T cells were the source of the cDNA or gDNA that made up the material.

The assay was immunoSEQ multiplex PCR, and TCRdb's table has in-frame clones only and misses some. Here the sample spans some 110,000 clones, 82% being singletons. Germline CDR1 is SNHLY and CDR2 is FYNNEI. J lost 4 bases, V lost 7 bases, and 7 bases had no gene match. This CDR3 contains 14 residues. Sequenced sample: peripheral blood. V and J are TRBV2 and TRBJ2-1; 7 nucleotides line up with TRBD1. This sequence originates from a man aged 60 to 75 with acute or convalescent COVID-19. In DNA form, the CDR3 reads TGTGCCAGCACCATGCAGACAGGGTACAATGAGCAGTTCTTC. This translates into CASTMQTGYNEQFF.